This T cell receptor (beta chain) stems from a study of Graves' ophthalmopathy and Graves' hyperthyroidism. Other autoimmune disease, uncontrolled infection, pregnancy and lactation led to exclusion. Clinical symptoms, serum thyroxine, TRAb, thyroid ultrasound and orbital computed tomography formed the basis of diagnosis. CDR3 regions of TCR beta were amplified from RNA transcripts. HTBI primers were employed in first-round RT-PCR, then a second-round multiplex PCR followed. TCRdb re-analysed the multiplex PCR reads in MiXCR, keeping a single row per CDR3 protein. The sample carries about 550,000 distinct CDR3 sequences, less than 40% recorded once. V shed 6 bases and J shed 10 bases, with 21 bases lying between them. CDR3 length: 14 amino acids. CDR1 is SEHNR and CDR2 is FQNEAQ in the germline V gene (reference sequence).

Material: peripheral blood or thyroid tissue (not recorded which). The sequence derives from an adult man with Graves' hyperthyroidism. The chain joins TRBV7-9 to TRBJ1-2; tentative D call: TRBD1 (6 bases). Here the CDR3 reads CASSPLGAPQVYTF. The CDR3 DNA follows: TGTGCCAGCAGTCCCCTGGGGGCGCCGCAGGTCTACACCTTC. The full variable domain, completed using reference TRBV7-9 and TRBJ1-2, is DTGVSQNPRHKITKRGQNVTFRCDPISEHNRLYWYRQTLGQGPEFLTYFQNEAQLEKSRLLSDRFSAERPKGSFSTLEIQRTEQGDSAMYLCASSPLGAPQVYTFGSGTRLTVV.